This passage covers 7 T cell receptor beta chains from one sample sequenced in a study of shared clonotypes between healthy human individuals. Generated by immunoSEQ multiplex PCR, the TCRdb table keeps only in-frame clones and is missing some. The sample has approximately 2.5 million clones; under 95% are singletons. Material: naive CD4+ T cells from PBMCs. The sample's subset: CD45RA+ positively selected. These receptors came from a man younger than 30 in good health. Some clones in this sample may be carry-over from other donors' samples.

This chain connects TRBV18 to TRBJ2-1; 9 positions match TRBD2. Unmatched junction bases numbered 6, after V lost 5 bases and J lost 4 bases. This CDR3 has 15 amino acids. Germline V gives CDR1 KGHSH, CDR2 LQKENI. CDR3: CASSNATSGYNEQFF. The CDR3 bases are TGTGCCAGCTCAAATGCGACTAGCGGATACAATGAGCAGTTCTTC.

In its sample, this clone was seen a few times. CDR3 sequence: CAAGGVNTGELFF. CDR3 DNA: TGTGCCGCGGGGGGAGTGAACACCGGGGAGCTGTTTTTT. The chain links TRBV7-7 to TRBJ2-2; TRBD2 matches 8 bases. Per the germline V gene, CDR1 is SSHAT and CDR2 is FNYEAQ (reference sequence). The trim removed 11 bases at V and 1 base at J, leaving 3 bases unmatched. The CDR3 covers 13 residues. Drawing the rest from reference TRBV7-7 and TRBJ2-2, the complete variable domain is GAGVSQSPRYKVTKRGQDVTLRCDPISSHATLYWYQQALGQGPEFLTYFNYEAQPDKSGLPSDRFSAERPEGSISTLTIQRTEQRDSAMYRCAAGGVNTGELFFGEGSRLTVL.

The chain employs TRBV6-1 and TRBJ1-3, with D possibly TRBD1 on 5 matching bases. Germline loops: CDR1 MNHNS, CDR2 SASEGT. V lost 1 base and J lost 2, with 9 bases in between. The CDR3 runs to 15 residues. The CDR3: CASSEDRSPGNTIYF. The CDR3 region has the DNA TGTGCCAGCAGTGAAGACAGGTCCCCTGGAAACACCATATATTTT.

The chain combines TRBV11-3 with TRBJ2-7; a possible D gene is TRBD2 (5 bases). Germline loops: CDR1 SGHNT, CDR2 YENEEA. V was clipped by 5 bases and J by 4 bases, with 12 bases between them. The CDR3 spans 13 residues. CDR3 nucleotide sequence: TGTGCCAGCAGCCACAATCGGGGTTACGAGCAGTACTTC. It yields the protein CASSHNRGYEQYF. Looking up the rest from reference TRBV11-3 and TRBJ2-7 gives the full variable domain: EAGVVQSPRYKIIEKKQPVAFWCNPISGHNTLYWYLQNLGQGPELLIRYENEEAVDDSQLPKDRFSAERLKGVDSTLKIQPAELGDSAVYLCASSHNRGYEQYFGPGTRLTVT.

The chain recombines TRBV6-5 with TRBJ1-2; D is ambiguous. The length of the CDR3 is 13 residues. CDR1 and CDR2 from the germline V gene are MNHEY and SVGAGI. The V end lost 0 bases, the J end lost 4 bases, and 6 bases lay between the germline ends. The CDR3 region is CASSYSAAYGYTF. The CDR3 DNA sequence: TGTGCCAGCAGTTACTCTGCAGCCTATGGCTACACCTTC.

V usage is TRBV5-4 and J usage is TRBJ2-7, with TRBD1 matching over 10 bases. Germline values: CDR1 SGHNT, CDR2 YYREEE (reference sequence). CDR3 length: 14 residues. V trimming: 1 base; J trimming: 6 bases; junction bases outside the gene matches: 4. In DNA form, the CDR3 reads TGTGCCAGCAGCTTGAGGACAGGGGGAAGCGAGCAGTACTTC. This sequence encodes CASSLRTGGSEQYF.

The V and J genes are TRBV28 and TRBJ1-2; a weak D match, TRBD1 (5 bases). Germline CDR1 is MDHEN and CDR2 is SYDVKM. The CDR3 has 13 amino acids. The ends were cut back, 1 base at V and 7 bases at J, with 10 bases in the middle. The CDR3 coding sequence is TGTGCCAGCAGTTTATTGTACGACAGTGGCTACACCTTC. Its translation is CASSLLYDSGYTF.